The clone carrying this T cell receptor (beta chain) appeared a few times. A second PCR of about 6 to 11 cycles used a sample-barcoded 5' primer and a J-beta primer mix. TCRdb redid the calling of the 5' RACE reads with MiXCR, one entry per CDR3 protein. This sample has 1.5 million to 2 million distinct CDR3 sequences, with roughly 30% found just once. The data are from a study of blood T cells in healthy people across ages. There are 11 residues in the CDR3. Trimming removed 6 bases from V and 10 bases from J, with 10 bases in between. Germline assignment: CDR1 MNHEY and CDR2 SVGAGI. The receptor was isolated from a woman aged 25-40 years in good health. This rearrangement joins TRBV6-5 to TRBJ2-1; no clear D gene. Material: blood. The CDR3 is CASRLIGEQFF. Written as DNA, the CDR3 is TGTGCCAGCAGGCTGATTGGGGAGCAGTTCTTC.